Each of the 7 T cell receptor beta chains below was sequenced from the same sample in a study of cytomegalovirus exposure and HLA in healthy donors. 60 Vbeta and 13 Jbeta primers were used in PCR. Sequencing used immunoSEQ multiplex PCR; TCRdb keeps in-frame clones, though not all of them. Among around 100,000 clones listed, about 80% were seen once. The specimen was PBMCs. Source of these receptors: a female donor in good health and CMV-seropositive.

This chain uses TRBV27 with TRBJ1-3, with TRBD1 identical over 9 bases. This CDR3 has 19 residues. Germline V CDR1 and CDR2: MNHEY, SMNVEV (reference sequence). V shed 7 bases and J 2 bases; nucleotides not matched to a gene: 18. For the CDR3, the DNA is TGTGCCAGCACCCGTACCGGGACAGGGCCCCAGCGTACTGGAAACACCATATATTTT. Translating gives CASTRTGTGPQRTGNTIYF.

This chain uses TRBV30 with TRBJ2-3; 8 bases agree with TRBD1. Trimming at V came to 0 bases and at J to 2 bases, leaving 4 bases not matched to a gene. This CDR3 contains 15 residues. Germline V gives CDR1 GTSNPN, CDR2 SVGIG (reference sequence). The CDR3 DNA is TGTGCCTGGAGTGTCCCGGACAGGGTCACAGATACGCAGTATTTT. Its protein product is CAWSVPDRVTDTQYF.

CDR3 nucleotide sequence: TGCGCCAGCAGCCAAGGGCGGATTGGGTCCGTTGCCCAGTACTTC. As protein: CASSQGRIGSVAQYF. This chain links TRBV4-3 with TRBJ2-5; no reliable D call. CDR3 length: 15 amino acids. V was cut by 1 base and J by 9 bases, with 18 bases left in between. Germline loops: CDR1 LGHNA, CDR2 YSLEER.

The V gene is TRBV4-2, the J gene TRBJ1-1; D might be TRBD1 (5 bases). Germline V CDR1 and CDR2: LGHNA, YNFKEQ. The germline V and J ends were trimmed by 1 base and 1 base, with 13 bases remaining between them. This CDR3 has 16 residues. CDR3 nucleotide sequence: TGTGCCAGCAGCCAAGGGCAGGGTGGTGGGAACACTGAAGCTTTCTTT. It translates to CASSQGQGGGNTEAFF.

CDR3 sequence: CAWSIRHATGQYF. DNA for the CDR3: TGTGCCTGGAGTATTCGGCATGCCACGGGGCAGTACTTC. The chain recombines TRBV30 with TRBJ2-7; unclear D gene. There are 13 residues in the CDR3. The V end was cut by 2 bases, the J end by 9 bases, with 17 bases between. Per the germline V gene, CDR1 is GTSNPN and CDR2 is SVGIG (reference sequence).

This sequence joins TRBV2 and TRBJ1-5; a possible D gene is TRBD1 (6 bases). The CDR3 is made up of 14 amino acids. V lost 6 bases, J lost 3 bases, and 12 bases lay in between. Germline V gene sequence: CDR1 SNHLY, CDR2 FYNNEI. DNA of the CDR3: TGTGCCAGCAGCCCCAGGACAGACAATCAGCCCCAGCATTTT. This codes for CASSPRTDNQPQHF.

This chain links TRBV7-6 with TRBJ2-7, with 7 positions matching TRBD2. The J segment lost 3 bases and the V segment lost 1 base, leaving 3 bases of the junction unmatched. The CDR3 contains 14 residues. Germline assignment: CDR1 SGHVS and CDR2 FNYEAQ. The CDR3 loop is CASSLVAGDYEQYF. The CDR3 nucleotides read TGTGCCAGCAGCTTAGTGGCGGGGGACTACGAGCAGTACTTC. Based on the CDR3 plus reference TRBV7-6 and TRBJ2-7, the full variable domain is GAGVSQSPRYKVTKRGQDVALRCDPISGHVSLYWYRQALGQGPEFLTYFNYEAQQDKSGLPNDRFSAERPEGSISTLTIQRTEQRDSAMYRCASSLVAGDYEQYFGPGTRLTVT.